The clone carrying this TCR beta chain occurred many times. What it binds is not known. The lymph nodes were axillary draining lymph nodes from breast cancer patients. A single record per CDR3 protein comes from TCRdb applying MiXCR to the multiplex PCR reads. The repertoire holds about 140,000 distinct CDR3 sequences, with around a third as singletons. This record belongs to a study of breast tumors, draining lymph nodes, adjacent tissues. The CDR3 runs to 14 residues. Germline V gene data show CDR1 as LNHDA and CDR2 as SQIVND (reference sequence). V lost 3 bases and J lost 4, with 9 bases in between. Study findings and constraints: Compared with lymph nodes, tumors were less diverse; compared with nontumor tissue, more. Data only fit, rather than demonstrated, lymph node origin of most tumor T cells. Luminal-like breast cancer showed significantly higher tumor–nontumor repertoire similarity than basal-like.

The sequence came from a female donor with breast cancer. Some clones in this sample may be carry-over from other donors' samples. Sequencing input: axillary lymph node tissue. The genes are TRBV19 and TRBJ2-2, with D hard to call. CDR3 DNA sequence: TGTGCCAGTAGTATCCCCCCCCCCACCGGGGAGCTGTTTTTT. As protein: CASSIPPPTGELFF.